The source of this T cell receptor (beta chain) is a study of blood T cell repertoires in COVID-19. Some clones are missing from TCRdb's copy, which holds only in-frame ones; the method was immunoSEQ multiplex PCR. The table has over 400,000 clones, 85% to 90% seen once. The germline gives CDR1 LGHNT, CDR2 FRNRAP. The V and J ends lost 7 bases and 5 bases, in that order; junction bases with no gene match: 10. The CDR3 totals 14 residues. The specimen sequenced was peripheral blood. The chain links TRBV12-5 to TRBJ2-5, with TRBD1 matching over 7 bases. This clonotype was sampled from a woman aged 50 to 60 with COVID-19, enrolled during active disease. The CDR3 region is CASAIGTVTETQYF. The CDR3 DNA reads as TGTGCTAGTGCCATAGGGACAGTTACGGAGACCCAGTACTTC.